The subject of this entry is one TCR beta chain. Here immunoSEQ multiplex PCR was the method, and the copy in TCRdb shows in-frame clones only, minus some. The sample shows hundreds of thousands of clones, approximately 86% of them seen only once. The CDR3 sequence is 15 residues long. CDR1 is LGHDT and CDR2 is YNNKEL in the germline V gene (reference sequence). V was pared by 2 bases and J by 2 bases, with 9 bases between. The data stem from a study of blood T cell repertoires in COVID-19. Sequences were obtained from peripheral blood. The clonotype comes from a human donor in a cohort sampled during active COVID-19. The genes are TRBV3-1 (or the pseudogene TRBV3-2) and TRBJ2-2; TRBD2 might be the D (5 bases). The CDR3 DNA follows: TGTGCCAGCAGCCAAAATCTAGCCAACACCGGGGAGCTGTTTTTT. It yields the protein CASSQNLANTGELFF.